These 10 T cell receptor beta chains share one sample of origin, sequenced in a study of blood T cell repertoires in COVID-19. Libraries were prepared by immunoSEQ multiplex PCR; TCRdb keeps only in-frame clonotypes and omits some of them. The profile covers 300,000 to 350,000 clones, with 87% appearing a single time and 9.9% taken by the ten largest. The sequenced material came from peripheral blood. The receptors were sampled from a man between 25 and 39 years old with COVID-19, enrolled during active disease.

This clone showed up just a few times. The chain combines TRBV27 with TRBJ1-2; a possible D gene is TRBD1 (6 bases). CDR3 length: 13 amino acids. Germline V gene data show CDR1 as MNHEY and CDR2 as SMNVEV (reference sequence). Between the trimmed V and J ends, which lost 3 bases and 2 bases, there was a span of 7 bases. The CDR3 here is CASSFGTNYGYTF. The DNA for the CDR3 is TGTGCCAGCAGTTTCGGGACAAACTATGGCTACACCTTC.

The chain recombines TRBV30 with TRBJ2-1, with D tentatively TRBD2 (6 bases). The CDR3 covers 16 residues. The germline V and J ends were trimmed by 0 bases and 2 bases, with 14 bases remaining between them. CDR1 GTSNPN and CDR2 SVGIG come from the germline V gene (reference sequence). In nucleotides, the CDR3 is TGTGCCTGGAGTGTATTTAAAGGACTAACCTACAATGAGCAGTTCTTC. This sequence encodes CAWSVFKGLTYNEQFF.

The chain recombines TRBV6-5 with TRBJ2-4, with 8 bases aligning to TRBD1. Trimming cost V 6 bases and J 3 bases; bases outside gene matches: 4. CDR3 length: 14 residues. CDR1 and CDR2 from the germline V gene are MNHEY and SVGAGI. The CDR3 sequence is CASRTQGGKNIQYF. The DNA for the CDR3 is TGTGCCAGCAGGACACAGGGGGGCAAAAACATTCAGTACTTC.

The rearrangement joins TRBV6-5 to TRBJ1-2, with 7 nucleotides matching TRBD1. This CDR3 has 14 amino acids. CDR1 and CDR2 (germline): MNHEY, SVGAGI. V lost 5 bases, J lost 5 bases, and 8 bases stayed unmatched. CDR3 nucleotides: TGTGCCAGCAGTCTTACTAAACAGGGGTATGGCTACACCTTC. Translated, it gives CASSLTKQGYGYTF.

The V and J genes are TRBV24-1 and TRBJ1-2; no reliable D call. The V and J ends lost 6 bases and 1 base respectively, with 8 bases between them. The CDR3 is 13 residues long. Germline CDR1 reads KGHDR; CDR2 reads SFDVKD. The CDR3 spells CATSPGGNYGYTF. CDR3 sequence (DNA): TGTGCCACCAGTCCGGGTGGTAACTATGGCTACACCTTC.

The rearrangement uses TRBV5-1 and TRBJ1-3, with TRBD1 matching 9 bases. V shed 3 bases, J shed 2 bases, and the junction held 15 bases outside the gene matches. CDR1 is SGHRS and CDR2 is YFSETQ in the germline V gene. This CDR3 comprises 19 residues. The CDR3 is CASSSKGGIQGAAGNTIYF. DNA for the CDR3: TGCGCCAGCAGCTCAAAGGGGGGAATACAGGGGGCAGCTGGAAACACCATATATTTT. Together with reference TRBV5-1 and TRBJ1-3, the CDR3 gives the full variable domain: KAGVTQTPRYLIKTRGQQVTLSCSPISGHRSVSWYQQTPGQGLQFLFEYFSETQRNKGNFPGRFSGRQFSNSRSEMNVSTLELGDSALYLCASSSKGGIQGAAGNTIYFGEGSWLTVV.

The chain joins TRBV23-1 to TRBJ1-5; D gene unclear. TRBV23-1 is reported as an ORF; its role is uncertain. This CDR3 comprises 14 residues. Trimming removed 7 bases from V and 1 base from J, with 11 bases in between. CDR3 amino acids: CASNRDLSNQPQHF. The CDR3 region has the DNA TGCGCCAGCAACCGGGATTTGAGCAATCAGCCCCAGCATTTT.

The V gene is TRBV6-2 or TRBV6-3, the J gene TRBJ2-7, with D unclear. The V and J ends lost 5 bases and 3 bases respectively, with 8 bases between them. The CDR3 is made up of 12 amino acids. Germline values: CDR1 MNHEY, CDR2 SVGEGT. The CDR3 DNA follows: TGTGCCAGCAGTCCCCAGATCTACGAGCAGTACTTC. This translates into CASSPQIYEQYF.

The chain is built from TRBV5-1 and TRBJ2-3, with a possible D match to TRBD2 (5 bases). V was shortened by 7 bases and J by 6 bases, with 24 bases between the two germline ends. CDR3 length equals 16 residues. Germline loops: CDR1 SGHRS, CDR2 YFSETQ. The CDR3 DNA follows: TGCGCCAGCGGGTCCGGGATCACCACGACCTATGATACGCAGTATTTT. The encoded protein is CASGSGITTTYDTQYF.

The chain is built from TRBV18 and TRBJ2-2; D might be TRBD1 (6 bases). From germline, CDR1 is KGHSH and CDR2 LQKENI. This CDR3 contains 19 residues. Trimming cost V 6 bases and J 6 bases, with 29 bases left between them. The CDR3 sequence is CASSPLSYLTGKTPGELFF. The CDR3 DNA is TGTGCCAGCTCCCCCCTCTCATACTTGACAGGAAAAACACCCGGGGAGCTGTTTTTT.